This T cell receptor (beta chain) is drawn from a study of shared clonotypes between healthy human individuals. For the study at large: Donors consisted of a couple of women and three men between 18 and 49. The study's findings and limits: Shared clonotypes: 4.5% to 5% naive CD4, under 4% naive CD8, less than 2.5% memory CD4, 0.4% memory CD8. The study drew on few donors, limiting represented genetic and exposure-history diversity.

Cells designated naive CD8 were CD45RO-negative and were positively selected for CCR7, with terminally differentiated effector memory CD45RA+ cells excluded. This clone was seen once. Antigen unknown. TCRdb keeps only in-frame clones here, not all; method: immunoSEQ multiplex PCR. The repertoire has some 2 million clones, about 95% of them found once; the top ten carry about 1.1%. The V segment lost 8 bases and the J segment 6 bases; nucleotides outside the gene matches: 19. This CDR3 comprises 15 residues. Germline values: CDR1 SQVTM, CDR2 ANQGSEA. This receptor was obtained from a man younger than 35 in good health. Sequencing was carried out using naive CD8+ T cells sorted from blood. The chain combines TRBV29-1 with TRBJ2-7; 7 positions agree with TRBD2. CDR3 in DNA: TGCAGCTTTCGACCAAGCGGGGTATCGGGTATCGAGCAGTACTTC. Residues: CSFRPSGVSGIEQYF.